These T cell receptor beta chains were read from a single sample in a study of cytomegalovirus exposure and HLA in healthy donors. Measured with immunoSEQ multiplex PCR; TCRdb has only the in-frame clones, and not every one. This sample has fewer than 70,000 clones, with 85% to 95% found just once. Sequencing used PBMCs. These TCRs come from a woman between 18 and 30 years old in good health and CMV-seropositive. Each CDR3 is given with its conserved first and last residue. Fields, in order: clone size, J gene, CDR3 length, V gene, D gene, CDR3 protein, CDR3 DNA. The D gene is left open where the match is weak. Not every row has a clone size; where given, it reads once, few, many or a size class.

>-|TRBJ2-1|17|TRBV11-2|TRBD2
CASSLGPQRGRGNEQFF
TGTGCCAGCAGCTTAGGCCCCCAGCGGGGGAGGGGCAATGAGCAGTTCTTC
>-|TRBJ2-5|14|TRBV6-1|TRBD1
CASSEATGRETQYF
TGTGCCAGCAGTGAAGCGACAGGGCGGGAGACCCAGTACTTC
>once|TRBJ1-3|14|TRBV4-3|TRBD1
CASSQQDRGNTIYF
TGCGCCAGCAGCCAACAAGACAGGGGTAACACCATATATTTT
>-|TRBJ2-5|14|TRBV6-5|-
CASSSTGNQETQYF
TGTGCCAGCAGCAGTACAGGGAACCAAGAGACCCAGTACTTC
>-|TRBJ2-5|15|TRBV7-8|TRBD1
CASSLATGVQETQYF
TGTGCCAGCAGCTTAGCGACAGGGGTCCAAGAGACCCAGTACTTC
>-|TRBJ2-1|13|TRBV7-7|-
CASSLAQAREQFF
TGTGCTAGCAGCTTAGCGCAGGCCCGTGAGCAGTTCTTC
>-|TRBJ1-2|15|TRBV28|TRBD1
CASTSGTGNNYGYTF
TGTGCCAGCACCTCCGGGACAGGGAATAACTATGGCTACACCTTC
>-|TRBJ1-1|15|TRBV7-9|-
CASSKKRDSGPEAFF
TGTGCCAGCAGCAAAAAGAGAGATTCAGGGCCTGAAGCTTTCTTT
>-|TRBJ1-3|8|TRBV29-1|TRBD1
CSVGQGYF
TGCAGCGTTGGACAGGGGTATTTT
>-|TRBJ2-7|14|TRBV28|TRBD2
CASSASSGIREQYF
TGTGCCAGCAGTGCATCTAGCGGGATTAGGGAGCAGTACTTC
>-|TRBJ2-6|18|TRBV18|TRBD1
CASSPTWTGPTGANVLTF
TGTGCCAGCTCACCGACATGGACAGGGCCTACTGGGGCCAACGTCCTGACTTTC
>-|TRBJ2-3|15|TRBV28|TRBD1
CASSLGQGATDTQYF
TGTGCCAGCAGTCTCGGACAGGGGGCGACAGATACGCAGTATTTT
>once|TRBJ2-1|14|TRBV29-1|-
CSVEEAGAYNEQFF
TGCAGCGTTGAAGAGGCTGGAGCCTACAATGAGCAGTTCTTC
>-|TRBJ2-1|15|TRBV2|TRBD2
CASSAGTSGYNEQFF
TGTGCCAGCAGTGCCGGGACTAGCGGTTACAATGAGCAGTTCTTC
>-|TRBJ1-2|13|TRBV6-1|-
CATTVTDYYGYTF
TGTGCCACTACTGTGACAGATTACTATGGCTACACCTTC
>-|TRBJ2-7|16|TRBV7-2|TRBD2
CASSHNLLGGVNEQYF
TGTGCCAGCAGCCACAACCTTTTGGGAGGGGTGAACGAGCAGTACTTC
>-|TRBJ2-1|17|TRBV7-9|TRBD2
CASSLLASGRAYNEQFF
TGTGCCAGCAGCTTATTGGCTAGCGGGAGGGCTTACAATGAGCAGTTCTTC
>-|TRBJ2-7|14|TRBV28|-
CASSPMGGSYEQYF
TGTGCCAGCAGTCCTATGGGGGGCTCCTACGAGCAGTACTTC
>once|TRBJ1-5|14|TRBV4-1|-
CASSQMGGNQPQHF
TGCGCCAGCAGCCAGATGGGGGGGAATCAGCCCCAGCATTTT
>-|TRBJ2-7|15|TRBV11-2|-
CASSLVLRGSDEQYF
TGTGCCAGCAGCTTAGTTCTAAGGGGTTCAGACGAGCAGTACTTC
>-|TRBJ2-7|15|TRBV7-8|-
CASSLVVQGYYEQYF
TGTGCCAGCAGCTTAGTGGTCCAGGGATACTACGAGCAGTACTTC
>-|TRBJ1-3|17|TRBV27|TRBD1
CASSSTTGGSGGNTIYF
TGTGCCAGCAGTTCCACGACAGGGGGATCGGGAGGAAACACCATATATTTT
>once|TRBJ2-1|16|TRBV5-4|TRBD1
CASSHPGTDTYNEQFF
TGTGCCAGCAGCCACCCTGGGACAGACACCTACAATGAGCAGTTCTTC
>once|TRBJ2-5|13|TRBV7-8|-
CASRPTGGETQYF
TGTGCCAGCAGACCGACAGGTGGGGAGACCCAGTACTTC
>-|TRBJ2-3|14|TRBV10-3|TRBD2
CAISESPSGGISYF
TGTGCCATCAGTGAGTCGCCTAGCGGGGGGATATCGTATTTT
>-|TRBJ2-3|15|TRBV28|-
CASSFTRSGTDTQYF
TGTGCCAGCAGTTTTACAAGGAGCGGCACAGATACGCAGTATTTT
>-|TRBJ2-2|15|TRBV7-8|-
CASSQLGGGTGELFF
TGTGCCAGCAGCCAATTGGGAGGAGGCACCGGGGAGCTGTTTTTT
>once|TRBJ2-7|15|TRBV27|-
CASSLRAGLTYEQYF
TGTGCCAGCAGTTTACGGGCGGGATTGACTTACGAGCAGTACTTC
>-|TRBJ1-4|14|TRBV5-1|-
CASSLGQTDEKLFF
TGCGCCAGCAGCTTGGGACAGACTGATGAAAAACTGTTTTTT
>-|TRBJ2-7|15|TRBV28|-
CASSLRELTDYEQYF
TGTGCCAGCAGTTTAAGAGAGTTGACAGATTACGAGCAGTACTTC
>-|TRBJ2-2|17|TRBV19|TRBD1
CASSTGQGIANTGELFF
TGTGCCAGTAGTACGGGACAGGGCATAGCGAACACCGGGGAGCTGTTTTTT
>-|TRBJ1-1|14|TRBV7-3|-
CASSLSGGNTEAFF
TGTGCCAGCAGCTTATCGGGGGGGAACACTGAAGCTTTCTTT
>-|TRBJ2-1|15|TRBV4-1|-
CASSQDRTGIEEQFF
TGCGCCAGCAGCCAAGATCGGACCGGGATTGAAGAGCAGTTCTTC
>-|TRBJ1-2|14|TRBV29-1|-
CSVVLPGRDYGYTF
TGCAGCGTTGTCCTACCCGGGAGGGACTATGGCTACACCTTC
>-|TRBJ2-7|15|TRBV10-1|-
CASSEWPLFSYEQYF
TGCGCCAGCAGTGAATGGCCGCTTTTCTCCTACGAGCAGTACTTC
>-|TRBJ1-3|13|TRBV6-1|TRBD1
CASPGDRANTIYF
TGTGCCAGCCCCGGCGACAGGGCGAACACCATATATTTT
>-|TRBJ2-1|14|TRBV4-2|TRBD2
CASSPGLASNEQFF
TGTGCCAGCAGCCCGGGACTAGCGTCCAATGAGCAGTTCTTC